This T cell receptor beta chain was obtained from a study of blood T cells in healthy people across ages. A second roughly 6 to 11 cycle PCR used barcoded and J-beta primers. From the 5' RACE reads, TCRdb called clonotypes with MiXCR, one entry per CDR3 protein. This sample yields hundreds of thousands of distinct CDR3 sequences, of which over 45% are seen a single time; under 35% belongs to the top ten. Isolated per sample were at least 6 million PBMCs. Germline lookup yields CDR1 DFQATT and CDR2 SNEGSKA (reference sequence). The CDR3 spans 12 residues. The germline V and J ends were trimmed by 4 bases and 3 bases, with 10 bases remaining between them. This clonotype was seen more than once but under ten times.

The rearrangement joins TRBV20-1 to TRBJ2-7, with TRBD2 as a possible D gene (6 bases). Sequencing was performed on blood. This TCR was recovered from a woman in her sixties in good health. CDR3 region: CSATPGSYEQYF. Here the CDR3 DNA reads TGCAGTGCTACTCCCGGGAGCTACGAGCAGTACTTC.